This note documents a single TCR beta chain sequence. The data stem from a study of blood T cell repertoires in COVID-19. The germline CDR1 and CDR2 sequences are WNHNN and SYGVQD (reference sequence). With 2 bases removed from V and 0 bases from J, the gap between germline ends came to 8 bases. The CDR3 extends over 14 amino acids. Original processing notes: Counts of nucleated cells, estimated from reference gene primer amplification, were obtained. Only in-frame clones appear in the TCRdb table, and some are missing; sequencing was by immunoSEQ multiplex PCR. Clonal size and the V and J genes are those of that table, whereas D and trimming came from the DNA. The sample yields around 200,000 clones, over 70% seen once.

The sample was peripheral blood. The chain carries TRBV10-1 and TRBJ2-7, with a tentative D call TRBD1 (5 bases). This sequence was found in a man in his forties or fifties with active or convalescent COVID-19. The CDR3 nucleotides are TGCGCCAGCAGTGAGCAGGGCCGCTCCTACGAGCAGTACTTC. The encoded protein is CASSEQGRSYEQYF.